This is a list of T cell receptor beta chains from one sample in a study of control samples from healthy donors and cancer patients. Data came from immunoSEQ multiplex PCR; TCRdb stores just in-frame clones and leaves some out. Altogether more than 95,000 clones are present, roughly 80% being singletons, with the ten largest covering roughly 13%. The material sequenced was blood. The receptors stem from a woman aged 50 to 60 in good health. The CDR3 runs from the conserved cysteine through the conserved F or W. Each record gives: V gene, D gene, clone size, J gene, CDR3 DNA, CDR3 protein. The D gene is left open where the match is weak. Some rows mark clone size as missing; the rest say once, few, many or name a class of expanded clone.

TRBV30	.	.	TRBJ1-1	TGTGCCTGGAGTGTTTGGGCGGGCGAAGCTTTCTTT	CAWSVWAGEAFF
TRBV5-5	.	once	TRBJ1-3	TGTGCCAGCAGCTTATCGGGGGGGCAAGGAAACACCATATATTTT	CASSLSGGQGNTIYF
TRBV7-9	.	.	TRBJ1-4	TGTGCCAGCAGCTTAGATCGTCTCTTTCTGTTTTTT	CASSLDRLFLFF
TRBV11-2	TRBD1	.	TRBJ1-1	TGTGCCAGCAGCACAGGGGTCGGTGAAGCTTTCTTT	CASSTGVGEAFF
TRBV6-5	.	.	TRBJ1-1	TGTGCCAGCAGTTACGCACGGCGGGGTGAAGCTTTCTTT	CASSYARRGEAFF
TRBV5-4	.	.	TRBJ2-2	TGTGCCAGCAGCTTCAAGGACACCGGGGAGCTGTTTTTT	CASSFKDTGELFF
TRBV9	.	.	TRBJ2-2	TGTGCCAGCAGTGGGCAGGGCTCCCACACCGGGGAGCTGTTTTTT	CASSGQGSHTGELFF
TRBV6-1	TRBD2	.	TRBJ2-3	TGTGCCAGCAGTGAAAGAATCGGGCTAGCGGGAGGCACAGATACGCAGTATTTT	CASSERIGLAGGTDTQYF
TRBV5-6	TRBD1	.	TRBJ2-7	TGTGCCAGCAGACTGACAGGGGGGGACAACGAGCAGTACTTC	CASRLTGGDNEQYF
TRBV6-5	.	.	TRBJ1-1	TGTGCCAGCAGAGGGGGAAGCACTGAAGCTTTCTTT	CASRGGSTEAFF
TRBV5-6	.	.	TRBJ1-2	TGTGCCAGCAGCTTTCGGGCAGGATCCTACTATGGCTACACCTTC	CASSFRAGSYYGYTF
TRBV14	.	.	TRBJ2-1	TGTGCCAGCAGCCAAGAGATGAGCGGGTCGTCCTACAATGAGCAGTTCTTC	CASSQEMSGSSYNEQFF
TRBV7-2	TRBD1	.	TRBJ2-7	TGTGCCAGCAGCCCCCGAGGCAGACAGGGCGTCGGCGAGCAGTACTTC	CASSPRGRQGVGEQYF
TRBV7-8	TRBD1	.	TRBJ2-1	TGTGCCAGCAGCTTAGGTTTGACAGGGGATGATGAGCAGTTCTTC	CASSLGLTGDDEQFF
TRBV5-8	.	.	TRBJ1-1	TGTGCCAGCAGCTTTGTCCGAGGGACTGAAGCTTTCTTT	CASSFVRGTEAFF
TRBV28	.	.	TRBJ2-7	TGTGCCAGCACTACCGTCTACGAGCAGTACTTC	CASTTVYEQYF
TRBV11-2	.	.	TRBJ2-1	TGTGCCAGCAGCTTAGGTGGGGCGGGTGGGGCGCAGTTCTTC	CASSLGGAGGAQFF
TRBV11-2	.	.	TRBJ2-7	TGTGCCAGCAGCCCTAGGACGGGCTACGAGCAGTACTTC	CASSPRTGYEQYF
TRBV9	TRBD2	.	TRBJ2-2	TGTGCCAGCAGCCCACTCGGGGGGGATTTGAACACCGGGGAGCTGTTTTTT	CASSPLGGDLNTGELFF
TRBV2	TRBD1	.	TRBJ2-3	TGTGCCAGCAGTGGAGGACAGGGGGCGCCTACTGTGAGCACAGATACGCAGTATTTT	CASSGGQGAPTVSTDTQYF
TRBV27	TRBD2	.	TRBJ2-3	TGTGCCAGCAGTTTTTACGGACTAGCGGGGGACGCAGATACGCAGTATTTT	CASSFYGLAGDADTQYF
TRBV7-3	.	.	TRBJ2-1	TGTGCCAGCAGCTTCCGGGGGCGTCCCTACAATGAGCAGTTCTTC	CASSFRGRPYNEQFF
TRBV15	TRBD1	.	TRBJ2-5	TGTGCCACCAGCGCCGGGACAGGGGCTGAAGAGACCCAGTACTTC	CATSAGTGAEETQYF
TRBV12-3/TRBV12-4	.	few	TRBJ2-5	TGTGCCAGCAGTTTAAAAGAGACCCAGTACTTC	CASSLKETQYF
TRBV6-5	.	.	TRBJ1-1	TGTGCCAGCATCGAATCCGGGGACACTGAAGCTTTCTTT	CASIESGDTEAFF
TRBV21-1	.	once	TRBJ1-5	TGTGCCAGCTGGGGGGCGGGACAGGGGAAGGGGGATAGCAATCAGCCCCAGCATTTT	CASWGAGQGKGDSNQPQHF
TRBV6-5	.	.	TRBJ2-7	TGTGCCAGCAGTAATGCCTACGAGCAGTACTTC	CASSNAYEQYF